Listed here are 10 T cell receptor beta chains from one sample, sequenced in a study of T cells in women clearing cervical HPV infection. Only in-frame clones appear in the TCRdb table, and some are missing; sequencing was by immunoSEQ multiplex PCR. This sample's clone table lists tens of thousands of clones. The source material was blood buffy coat. The receptors here all came from a woman aged 18 to 75 with a cervical HPV16 infection that either progressed to CIN3+ or cleared (not recorded which).

Notes on this clone: The read stops 3 residues short of the end of the CDR3; the missing end is completed from the germline J gene. This rearrangement joins TRBV20-1 to TRBJ2-3; TRBD2 agrees at 8 bases. The CDR3 length is 15 residues. V lost 0 bases, J lost 3 bases, and 5 bases stayed unmatched. Looked up from germline, CDR1 is DFQATT and CDR2 is SNEGSKA (reference sequence). The DNA read from the CDR3 is TGCAGTGCTAGAGATCGCGGGAGGTTGACAGATACG. The encoded protein is CSARDRGRLTDT. The CDR3, in full, reads CSARDRGRLTDTQYF.

About this clone itself: The read terminates 3 residues ahead of where the CDR3 ends, so the germline J gene completes it. The V call is TRBV29-1, the J call TRBJ1-1; perhaps TRBD1 as D (5 bases). The germline CDR1 and CDR2 sequences are SQVTM and ANQGSEA. The CDR3 is 12 residues long. Between the trimmed V and J ends, which lost 4 bases and 4 bases, there was a span of 10 bases. The sequenced part of the CDR3 DNA is TGCAGCGTTGTGTTGGGGGGCACTGAA. It specifies CSVVLGGTE. The entire CDR3 is CSVVLGGTEAFF. The whole variable domain, remainder taken from reference TRBV29-1 and TRBJ1-1, is SAVISQKPSRDICQRGTSLTIQCQVDSQVTMMFWYRQQPGQSLTLIATANQGSEATYESGFVIDKFPISRPNLTFSTLTVSNMSPEDSSIYLCSVVLGGTEAFFGQGTRLTVV.

Regarding this clone: From the germline J gene comes the end of the CDR3, since the read stops 3 residues before it. J is TRBJ1-4 and V is TRBV2; weak D call: TRBD1 (6 bases). This CDR3 is built from 16 residues. Germline CDR1 and CDR2: SNHLY and FYNNEI. V was trimmed by 4 bases and J by 4 bases, leaving 16 bases between them. Partial CDR3 DNA: TGTGCCAGCAGTGGTAGTTGGGACACTAATAATGAAAAA. Translated: CASSGSWDTNNEK. The whole CDR3 sequence reads CASSGSWDTNNEKLFF.

Worth noting for this clone: The read terminates 3 residues before the CDR3 end, so the remaining end is supplied by the germline J gene. V and J are TRBV7-9 and TRBJ1-2; D unclear. The CDR3 loop spans 12 amino acids. Germline CDR1 is SEHNR and CDR2 is FQNEAQ (reference sequence). CDR3 DNA (partial): TGTGCCAGCAGCTTTCAAGGCCACGAC. Translation: CASSFQGHD. The entire CDR3 protein reads CASSFQGHDYTF.

The DNA read from the CDR3 is TGCGCCAGCAGCCTCGGGGCTCGGACAGGGGGGACCGGGGAG. Its translation: CASSLGARTGGTGE. The full CDR3 protein is CASSLGARTGGTGELFF. The chain uses TRBV5-1 and TRBJ2-2; 10 nucleotides agree with TRBD1. Sequencing ends 3 residues short of the CDR3 end; the germline J gene provides the rest. V was pared by 4 bases and J by 5 bases, with 11 bases of the junction left unmatched. The germline gives CDR1 SGHRS, CDR2 YFSETQ. This CDR3 is 17 amino acids long. The whole variable domain, filled in from reference TRBV5-1 and TRBJ2-2, reads KAGVTQTPRYLIKTRGQQVTLSCSPISGHRSVSWYQQTPGQGLQFLFEYFSETQRNKGNFPGRFSGRQFSNSRSEMNVSTLELGDSALYLCASSLGARTGGTGELFFGEGSRLTVL.

For this clone: The CDR3 end lies 3 residues beyond the end of the read and is filled in from the germline J gene. This rearrangement joins TRBV7-3 to TRBJ2-7; D is perhaps TRBD1 (6 bases). V was clipped by 0 bases and J by 3 bases, with 15 bases between them. Germline V lookup: CDR1 SGHTA, CDR2 FQGTGA. The CDR3 totals 16 residues. CDR3 protein: CASSLTLSGVVYEQYF. The covered CDR3 bases are TGTGCCAGCAGCTTAACTTTATCAGGGGTCGTCTACGAG.

A note on this clone: The read stops 3 residues short of the end of the CDR3; the missing end is completed from the germline J gene. The chain combines TRBV19 with TRBJ2-7, with a tentative D call TRBD1 (5 bases). V shed 1 base and J shed 2 bases, with 9 bases lying between them. Germline V CDR1 and CDR2: LNHDA, SQIVND (reference sequence). The CDR3 spans 14 residues. CDR3 DNA (partial): TGTGCCAGTAGTATAGGACAGAGGACCTACGAG. Amino acids: CASSIGQRTYE. From start to end, the CDR3 is CASSIGQRTYEQYF. The full variable domain, its missing parts supplied by reference TRBV19 and TRBJ2-7, is DGGITQSPKYLFRKEGQNVTLSCEQNLNHDAMYWYRQDPGQGLRLIYYSQIVNDFQKGDIAEGYSVSREKKESFPLTVTSAQKNPTAFYLCASSIGQRTYEQYFGPGTRLTVT.

About this clone: The read halts 3 residues ahead of the CDR3 end, with the missing end drawn from the germline J gene. The rearrangement uses TRBV20-1 and TRBJ1-4; D ambiguous. The germline V and J ends were trimmed by 1 base and 8 bases, with 8 bases remaining between them. The CDR3 is 12 residues long. CDR1 and CDR2 (germline): DFQATT, SNEGSKA (reference sequence). The CDR3 sequence: CSARVGVEKLFF. Partial CDR3 DNA: TGCAGTGCTAGAGTCGGGGTGGAAAAA.

For this clone: The read is 3 residues too short to cover the CDR3 end, so that end is filled in from the germline J gene. The chain is built from TRBV6-1 and TRBJ2-1, with 10 bases aligning to TRBD1. J lost 7 bases, V lost 2 bases, and 5 bases had no gene match. Germline CDR1 and CDR2: MNHNS and SASEGT. This CDR3 region has 15 residues. CDR3 sequence: CASSERDRGMNEQFF. CDR3 DNA, as far as it was read: TGTGCCAGCAGTGAACGGGACAGGGGTATGAATGAG.

Remarks on this clone: Read data end 3 residues before the CDR3 end; the end is taken from the germline J gene. The gene calls are TRBV5-1 and TRBJ2-3; 7 nucleotides line up with TRBD2. The ends lost 0 bases at V and 2 bases at J; junction bases unmatched: 3. Germline lookup yields CDR1 SGHRS and CDR2 YFSETQ. The CDR3 has 15 residues. Incomplete CDR3 DNA: TGCGCCAGCAGCTTGGTAGGGACTATCACAGATACG. It yields the protein CASSLVGTITDT. From start to end, the CDR3 is CASSLVGTITDTQYF. The complete variable domain, with remaining parts taken from reference TRBV5-1 and TRBJ2-3, reads KAGVTQTPRYLIKTRGQQVTLSCSPISGHRSVSWYQQTPGQGLQFLFEYFSETQRNKGNFPGRFSGRQFSNSRSEMNVSTLELGDSALYLCASSLVGTITDTQYFGPGTRLTVL.